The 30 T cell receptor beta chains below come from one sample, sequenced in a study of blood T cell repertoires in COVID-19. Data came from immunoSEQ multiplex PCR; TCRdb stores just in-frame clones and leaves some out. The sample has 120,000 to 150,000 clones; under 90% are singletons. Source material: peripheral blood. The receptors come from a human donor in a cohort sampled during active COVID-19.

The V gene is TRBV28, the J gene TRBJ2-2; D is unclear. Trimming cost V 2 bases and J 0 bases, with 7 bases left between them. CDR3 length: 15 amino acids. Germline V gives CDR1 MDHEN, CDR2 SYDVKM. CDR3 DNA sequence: TGTGCCAGCAGTTTACCCAGGCCGAACACCGGGGAGCTGTTTTTT. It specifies CASSLPRPNTGELFF.

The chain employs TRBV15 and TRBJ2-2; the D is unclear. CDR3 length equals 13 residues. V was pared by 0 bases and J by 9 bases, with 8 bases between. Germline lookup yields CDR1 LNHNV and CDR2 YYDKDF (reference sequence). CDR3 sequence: CATSRDGPWELFF. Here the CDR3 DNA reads TGTGCCACCAGCAGAGATGGCCCCTGGGAGCTGTTTTTT. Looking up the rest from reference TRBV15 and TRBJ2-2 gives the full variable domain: DAMVIQNPRYQVTQFGKPVTLSCSQTLNHNVMYWYQQKSSQAPKLLFHYYDKDFNNEADTPDNFQSRRPNTSFCFLDIRSPGLGDTAMYLCATSRDGPWELFFGEGSRLTVL.

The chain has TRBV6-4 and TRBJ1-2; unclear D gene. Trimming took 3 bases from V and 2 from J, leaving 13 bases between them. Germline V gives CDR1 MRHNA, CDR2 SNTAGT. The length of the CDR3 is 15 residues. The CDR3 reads CASSERVFGNYGYTF. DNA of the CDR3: TGTGCCAGCAGTGAGCGGGTATTCGGAAACTATGGCTACACCTTC.

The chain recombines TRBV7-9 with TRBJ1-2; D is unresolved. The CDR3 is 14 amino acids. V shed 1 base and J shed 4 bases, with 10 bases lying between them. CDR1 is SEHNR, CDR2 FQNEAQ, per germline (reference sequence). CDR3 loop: CASSLGERAYGYTF. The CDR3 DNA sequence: TGTGCCAGCAGCTTAGGAGAGAGGGCCTATGGCTACACCTTC.

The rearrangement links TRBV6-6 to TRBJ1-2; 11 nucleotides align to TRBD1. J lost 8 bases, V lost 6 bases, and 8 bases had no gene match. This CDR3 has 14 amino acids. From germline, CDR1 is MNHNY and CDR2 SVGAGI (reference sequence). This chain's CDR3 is CASRARDRGGGYTF. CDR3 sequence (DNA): TGTGCCAGCAGGGCCCGGGACAGGGGGGGAGGCTACACCTTC.

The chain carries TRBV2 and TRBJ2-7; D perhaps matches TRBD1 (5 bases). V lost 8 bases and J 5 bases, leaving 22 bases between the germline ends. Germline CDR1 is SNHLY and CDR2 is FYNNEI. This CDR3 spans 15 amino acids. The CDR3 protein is CASRAGQGRGNEQYF. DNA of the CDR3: TGTGCCAGCCGGGCCGGGCAGGGAAGGGGAAACGAGCAGTACTTC.

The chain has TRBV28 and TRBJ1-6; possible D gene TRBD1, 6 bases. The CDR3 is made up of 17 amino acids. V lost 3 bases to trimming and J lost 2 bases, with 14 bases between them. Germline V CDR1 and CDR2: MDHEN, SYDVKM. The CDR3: CASSFIKQGAYNSPLHF. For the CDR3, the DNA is TGTGCCAGCAGTTTTATAAAACAGGGAGCCTATAATTCACCCCTCCACTTT.

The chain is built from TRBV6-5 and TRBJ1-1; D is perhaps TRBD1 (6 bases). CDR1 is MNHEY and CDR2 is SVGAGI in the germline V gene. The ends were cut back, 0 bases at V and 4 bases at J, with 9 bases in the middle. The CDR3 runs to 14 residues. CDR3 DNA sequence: TGTGCCAGCAGTTACTCTGGACAGAGCACTGAAGCTTTCTTT. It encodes CASSYSGQSTEAFF.

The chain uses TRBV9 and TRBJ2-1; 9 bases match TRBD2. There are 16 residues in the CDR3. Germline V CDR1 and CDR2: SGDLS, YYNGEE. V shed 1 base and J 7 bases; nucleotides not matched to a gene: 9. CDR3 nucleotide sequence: TGTGCCAGCAGCGTAACGGGCGGGGGGGCCCTAAATGAGCAGTTCTTC. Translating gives CASSVTGGGALNEQFF.

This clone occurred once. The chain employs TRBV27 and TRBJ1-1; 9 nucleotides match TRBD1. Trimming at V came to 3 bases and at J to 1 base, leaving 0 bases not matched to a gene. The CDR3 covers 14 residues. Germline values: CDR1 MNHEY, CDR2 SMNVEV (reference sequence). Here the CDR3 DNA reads TGTGCCAGCAGTTTGGGACAGGGGAACACTGAAGCTTTCTTT. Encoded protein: CASSLGQGNTEAFF.

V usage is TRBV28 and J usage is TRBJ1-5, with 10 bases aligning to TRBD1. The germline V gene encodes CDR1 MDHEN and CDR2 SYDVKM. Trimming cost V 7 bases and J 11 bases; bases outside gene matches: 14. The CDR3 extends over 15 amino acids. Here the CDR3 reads CASTIRQGASTTQHF. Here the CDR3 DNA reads TGTGCCAGCACTATCCGACAGGGGGCTAGCACGACCCAGCATTTT.

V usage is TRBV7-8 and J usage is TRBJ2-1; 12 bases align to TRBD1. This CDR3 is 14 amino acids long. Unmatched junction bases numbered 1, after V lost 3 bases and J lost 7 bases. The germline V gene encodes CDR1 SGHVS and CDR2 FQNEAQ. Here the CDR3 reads CASSLGQGANEQFF. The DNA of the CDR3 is TGTGCCAGCAGCTTGGGACAGGGGGCAAATGAGCAGTTCTTC.

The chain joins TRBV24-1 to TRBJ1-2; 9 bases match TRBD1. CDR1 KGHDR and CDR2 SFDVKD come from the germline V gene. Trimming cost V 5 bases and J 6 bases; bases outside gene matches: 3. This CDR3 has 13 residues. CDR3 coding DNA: TGTGCCACCAGTGGCGGGACAGGGAATGGCTACACCTTC. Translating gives CATSGGTGNGYTF.

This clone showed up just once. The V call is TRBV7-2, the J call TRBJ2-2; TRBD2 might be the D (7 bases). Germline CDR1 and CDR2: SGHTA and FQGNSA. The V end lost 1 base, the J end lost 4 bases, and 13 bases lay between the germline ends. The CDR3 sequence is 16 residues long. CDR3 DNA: TGTGCCAGCAGCTTAGACGGGGGGCTTGCCACCGGGGAGCTGTTTTTT. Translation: CASSLDGGLATGELFF.

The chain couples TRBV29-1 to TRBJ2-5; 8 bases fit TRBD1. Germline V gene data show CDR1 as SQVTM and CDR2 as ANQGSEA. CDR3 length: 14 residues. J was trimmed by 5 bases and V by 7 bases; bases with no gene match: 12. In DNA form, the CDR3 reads TGCAGCGGGTACGACAGGGGAAAGGCGGAGACCCAGTACTTC. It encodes CSGYDRGKAETQYF.

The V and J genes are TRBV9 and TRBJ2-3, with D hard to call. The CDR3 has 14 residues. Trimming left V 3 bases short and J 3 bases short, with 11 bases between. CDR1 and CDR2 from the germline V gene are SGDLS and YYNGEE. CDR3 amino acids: CASSASLRTDTQYF. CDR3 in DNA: TGTGCCAGCAGCGCGTCGTTGAGGACAGATACGCAGTATTTT.

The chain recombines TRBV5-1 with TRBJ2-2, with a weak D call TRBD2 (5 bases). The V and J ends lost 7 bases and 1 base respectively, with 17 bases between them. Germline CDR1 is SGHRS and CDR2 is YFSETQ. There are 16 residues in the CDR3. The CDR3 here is CASCLSGLLNTGELFF. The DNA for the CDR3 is TGCGCCAGCTGCCTCTCCGGACTGCTGAACACCGGGGAGCTGTTTTTT. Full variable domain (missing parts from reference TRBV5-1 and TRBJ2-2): KAGVTQTPRYLIKTRGQQVTLSCSPISGHRSVSWYQQTPGQGLQFLFEYFSETQRNKGNFPGRFSGRQFSNSRSEMNVSTLELGDSALYLCASCLSGLLNTGELFFGEGSRLTVL.

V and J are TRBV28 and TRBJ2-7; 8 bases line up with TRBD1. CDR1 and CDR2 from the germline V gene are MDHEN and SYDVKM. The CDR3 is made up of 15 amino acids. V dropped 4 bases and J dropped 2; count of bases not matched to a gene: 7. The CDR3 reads CASSSPGTGPYEQYF. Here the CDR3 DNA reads TGTGCCAGCAGTTCCCCGGGGACAGGCCCCTACGAGCAGTACTTC.

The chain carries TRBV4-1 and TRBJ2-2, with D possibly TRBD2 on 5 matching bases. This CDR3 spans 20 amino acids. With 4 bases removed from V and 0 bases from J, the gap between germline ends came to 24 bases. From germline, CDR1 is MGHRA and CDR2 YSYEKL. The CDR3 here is CASSRAMMRVRSTNTGELFF. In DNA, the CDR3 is TGCGCCAGCAGCCGCGCTATGATGCGGGTTAGGAGTACGAACACCGGGGAGCTGTTTTTT.

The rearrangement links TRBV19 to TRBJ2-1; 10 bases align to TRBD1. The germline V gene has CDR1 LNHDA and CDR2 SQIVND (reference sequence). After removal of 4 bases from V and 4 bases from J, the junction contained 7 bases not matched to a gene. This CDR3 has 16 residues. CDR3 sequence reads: CASSTWTGGEYNEQFF. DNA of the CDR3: TGTGCCAGTAGTACATGGACAGGGGGGGAGTACAATGAGCAGTTCTTC.

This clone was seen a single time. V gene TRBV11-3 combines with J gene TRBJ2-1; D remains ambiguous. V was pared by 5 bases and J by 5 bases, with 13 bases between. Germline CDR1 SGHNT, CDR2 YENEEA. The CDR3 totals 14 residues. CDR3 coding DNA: TGTGCCAGCAGCCCCAATAGAGCAAACAATGAGCAGTTCTTC. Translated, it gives CASSPNRANNEQFF.

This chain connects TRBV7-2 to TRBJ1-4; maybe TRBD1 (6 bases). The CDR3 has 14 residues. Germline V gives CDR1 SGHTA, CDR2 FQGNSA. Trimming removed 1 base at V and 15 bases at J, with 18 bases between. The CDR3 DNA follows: TGTGCCAGCAGCTTAGAGTCCCAGGGGCCCAGGGTGTTTTTT. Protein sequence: CASSLESQGPRVFF. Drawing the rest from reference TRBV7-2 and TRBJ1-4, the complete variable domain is GAGVSQSPSNKVTEKGKDVELRCDPISGHTALYWYRQSLGQGLEFLIYFQGNSAPDKSGLPSDRFSAERTGGSVSTLTIQRTQQEDSAVYLCASSLESQGPRVFFGSGTQLSVL.

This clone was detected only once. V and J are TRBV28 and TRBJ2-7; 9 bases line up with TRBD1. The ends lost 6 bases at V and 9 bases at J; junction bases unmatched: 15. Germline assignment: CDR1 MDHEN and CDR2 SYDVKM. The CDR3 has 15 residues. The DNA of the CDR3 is TGTGCCAGCAGCTTCTTGAGCCCCGGACAGGGGTTGCAGTACTTC. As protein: CASSFLSPGQGLQYF.

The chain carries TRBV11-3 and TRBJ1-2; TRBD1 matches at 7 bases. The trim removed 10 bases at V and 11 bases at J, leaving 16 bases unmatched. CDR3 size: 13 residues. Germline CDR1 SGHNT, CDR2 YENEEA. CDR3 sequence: CATIDRTYRGYTF. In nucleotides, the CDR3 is TGTGCCACCATAGACCGGACGTACAGGGGATACACCTTC.

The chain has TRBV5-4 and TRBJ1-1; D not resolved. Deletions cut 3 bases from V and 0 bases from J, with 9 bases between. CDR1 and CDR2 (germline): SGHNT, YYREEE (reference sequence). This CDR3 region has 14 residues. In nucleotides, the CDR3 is TGTGCCAGCAGCTCCACAGACCTGAACACTGAAGCTTTCTTT. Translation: CASSSTDLNTEAFF.

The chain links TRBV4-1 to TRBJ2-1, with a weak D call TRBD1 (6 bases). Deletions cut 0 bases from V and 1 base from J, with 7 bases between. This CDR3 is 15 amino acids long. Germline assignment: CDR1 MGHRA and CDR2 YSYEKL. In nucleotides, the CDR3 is TGCGCCAGCAGCCAAGAGGACAGATCCTACAATGAGCAGTTCTTC. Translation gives CASSQEDRSYNEQFF.

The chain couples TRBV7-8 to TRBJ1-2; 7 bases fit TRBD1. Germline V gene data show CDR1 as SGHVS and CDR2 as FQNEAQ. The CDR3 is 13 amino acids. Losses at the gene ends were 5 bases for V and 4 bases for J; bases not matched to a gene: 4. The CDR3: CASSPGQFYGYTF. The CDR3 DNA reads TGTGCCAGCAGCCCGGGACAGTTCTATGGCTACACCTTC.

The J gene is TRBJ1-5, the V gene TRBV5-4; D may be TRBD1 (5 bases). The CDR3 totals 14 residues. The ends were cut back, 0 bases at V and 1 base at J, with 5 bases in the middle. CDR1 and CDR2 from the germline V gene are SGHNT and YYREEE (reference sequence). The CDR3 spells CASSLGGSNQPQHF. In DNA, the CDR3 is TGTGCCAGCAGCTTGGGGGGCAGCAATCAGCCCCAGCATTTT.

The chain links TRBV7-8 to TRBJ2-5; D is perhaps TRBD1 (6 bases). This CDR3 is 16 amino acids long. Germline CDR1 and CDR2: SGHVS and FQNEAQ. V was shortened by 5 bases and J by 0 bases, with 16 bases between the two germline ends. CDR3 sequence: CASSLRTVPNQETQYF. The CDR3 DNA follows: TGTGCCAGCAGCCTCCGGACAGTCCCCAACCAAGAGACCCAGTACTTC.

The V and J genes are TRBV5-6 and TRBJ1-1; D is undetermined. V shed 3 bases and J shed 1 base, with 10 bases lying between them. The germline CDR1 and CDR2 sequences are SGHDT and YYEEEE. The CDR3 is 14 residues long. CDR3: CASSYGGRNTEAFF. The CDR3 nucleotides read TGTGCCAGCAGCTATGGCGGCAGGAACACTGAAGCTTTCTTT.